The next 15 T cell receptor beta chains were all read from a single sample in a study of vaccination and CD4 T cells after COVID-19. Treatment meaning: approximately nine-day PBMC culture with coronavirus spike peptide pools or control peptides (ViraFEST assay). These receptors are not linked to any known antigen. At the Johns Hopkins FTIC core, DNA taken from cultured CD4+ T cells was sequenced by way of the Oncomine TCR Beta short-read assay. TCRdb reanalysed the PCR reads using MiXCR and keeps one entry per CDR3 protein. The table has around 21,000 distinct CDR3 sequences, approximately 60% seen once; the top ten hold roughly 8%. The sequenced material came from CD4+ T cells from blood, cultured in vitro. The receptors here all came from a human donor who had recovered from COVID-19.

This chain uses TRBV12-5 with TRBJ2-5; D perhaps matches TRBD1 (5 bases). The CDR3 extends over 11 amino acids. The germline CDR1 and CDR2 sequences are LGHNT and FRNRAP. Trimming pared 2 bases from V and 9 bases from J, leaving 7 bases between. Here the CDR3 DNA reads TGTGCTAGTGGTTTGCTGGGGCCCCAGTACTTC. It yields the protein CASGLLGPQYF.

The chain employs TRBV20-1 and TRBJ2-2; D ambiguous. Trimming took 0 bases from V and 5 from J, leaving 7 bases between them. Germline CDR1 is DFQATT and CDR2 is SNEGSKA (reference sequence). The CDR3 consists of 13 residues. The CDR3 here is CSARDQITGELFF. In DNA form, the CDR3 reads TGCAGTGCTAGAGATCAGATAACCGGGGAGCTGTTTTTT.

CDR3 sequence (DNA): TGTGCCGTAGGGAGGATCAACACTGAAGCTTTCTTT. The encoded protein is CAVGRINTEAFF. This rearrangement joins TRBV11-1 to TRBJ1-1; D unresolved. CDR3 length: 12 amino acids. V lost 11 bases and J lost 2, with 12 bases in between. Germline-derived CDR1 and CDR2 are SGHAT and FQDESV (reference sequence). Looking up the rest from reference TRBV11-1 and TRBJ1-1 gives the full variable domain: EAEVAQSPRYKITEKSQAVAFWCDPISGHATLYWYRQILGQGPELLVQFQDESVVDDSQLPKDRFSAERLKGVDSTLKIQPAELGDSAMYLCAVGRINTEAFFGQGTRLTVV.

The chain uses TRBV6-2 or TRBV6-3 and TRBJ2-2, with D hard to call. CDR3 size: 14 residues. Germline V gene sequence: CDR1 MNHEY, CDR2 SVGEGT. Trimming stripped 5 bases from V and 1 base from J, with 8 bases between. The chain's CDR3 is CASSSNWNTGELFF. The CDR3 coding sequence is TGTGCCAGCAGTAGCAACTGGAACACCGGGGAGCTGTTTTTT.

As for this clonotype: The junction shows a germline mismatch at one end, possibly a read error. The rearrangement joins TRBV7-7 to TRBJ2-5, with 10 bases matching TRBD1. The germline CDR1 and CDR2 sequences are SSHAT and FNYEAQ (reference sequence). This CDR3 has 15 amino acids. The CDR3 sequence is CASSLRQGARETQYF. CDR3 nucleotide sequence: TGTGCTAGCAGCTTACGACAGGGGGCTAGGGAGACCCAGTACTTC.

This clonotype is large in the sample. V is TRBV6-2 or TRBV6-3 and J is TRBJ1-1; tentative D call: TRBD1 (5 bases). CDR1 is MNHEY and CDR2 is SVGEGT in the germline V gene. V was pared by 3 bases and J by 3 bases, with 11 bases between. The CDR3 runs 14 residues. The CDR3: CASSYGGTDTEAFF. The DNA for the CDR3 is TGTGCCAGCAGTTATGGGGGAACTGACACTGAAGCTTTCTTT.

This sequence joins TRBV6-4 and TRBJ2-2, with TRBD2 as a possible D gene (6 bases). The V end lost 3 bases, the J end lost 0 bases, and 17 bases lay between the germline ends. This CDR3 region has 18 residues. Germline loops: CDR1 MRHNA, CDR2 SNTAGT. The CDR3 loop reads CASSESSSEHANTGELFF. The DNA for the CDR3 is TGTGCCAGCAGTGAAAGTTCTAGCGAACACGCGAACACCGGGGAGCTGTTTTTT.

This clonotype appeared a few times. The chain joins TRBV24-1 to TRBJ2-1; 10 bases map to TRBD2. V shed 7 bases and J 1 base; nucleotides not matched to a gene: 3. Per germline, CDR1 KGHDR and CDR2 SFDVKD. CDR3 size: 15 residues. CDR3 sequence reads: CATRPAGGSYNEQFF. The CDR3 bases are TGTGCCACCAGACCAGCGGGGGGGTCCTACAATGAGCAGTTCTTC.

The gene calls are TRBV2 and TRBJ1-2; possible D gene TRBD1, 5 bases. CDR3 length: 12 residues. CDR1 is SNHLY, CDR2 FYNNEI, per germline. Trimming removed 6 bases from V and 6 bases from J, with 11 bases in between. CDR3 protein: CASRADTNGYTF. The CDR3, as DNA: TGTGCCAGCAGAGCGGACACCAATGGCTACACCTTC.

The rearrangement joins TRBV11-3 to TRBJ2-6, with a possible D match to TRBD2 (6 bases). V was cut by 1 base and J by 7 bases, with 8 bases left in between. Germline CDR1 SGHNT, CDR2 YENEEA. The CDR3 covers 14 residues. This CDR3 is CASSLGGDANVLTF. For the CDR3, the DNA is TGTGCCAGCAGCTTAGGGGGGGATGCCAACGTCCTGACTTTC. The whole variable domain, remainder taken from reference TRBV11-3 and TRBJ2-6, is EAGVVQSPRYKIIEKKQPVAFWCNPISGHNTLYWYLQNLGQGPELLIRYENEEAVDDSQLPKDRFSAERLKGVDSTLKIQPAELGDSAVYLCASSLGGDANVLTFGAGSRLTVL.

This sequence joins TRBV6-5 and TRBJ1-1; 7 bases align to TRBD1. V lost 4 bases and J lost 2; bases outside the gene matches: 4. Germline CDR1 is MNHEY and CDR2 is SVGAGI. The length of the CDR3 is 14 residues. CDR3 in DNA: TGTGCCAGCAGTTCCGGGACAGTCAACACTGAAGCTTTCTTT. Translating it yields CASSSGTVNTEAFF.

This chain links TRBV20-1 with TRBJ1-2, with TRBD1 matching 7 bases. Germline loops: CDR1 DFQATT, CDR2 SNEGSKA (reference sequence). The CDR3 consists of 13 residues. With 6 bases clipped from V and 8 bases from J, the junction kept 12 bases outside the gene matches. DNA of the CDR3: TGCAGTGCCGCGACAGGGAGGGCAAAGGGCTACACCTTC. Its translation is CSAATGRAKGYTF.

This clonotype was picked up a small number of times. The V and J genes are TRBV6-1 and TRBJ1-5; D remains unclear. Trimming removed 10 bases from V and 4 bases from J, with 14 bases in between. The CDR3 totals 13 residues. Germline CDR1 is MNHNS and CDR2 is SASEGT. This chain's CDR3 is CATAGFGNQPQHF. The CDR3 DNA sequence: TGTGCCACCGCAGGTTTTGGGAATCAGCCCCAGCATTTT.

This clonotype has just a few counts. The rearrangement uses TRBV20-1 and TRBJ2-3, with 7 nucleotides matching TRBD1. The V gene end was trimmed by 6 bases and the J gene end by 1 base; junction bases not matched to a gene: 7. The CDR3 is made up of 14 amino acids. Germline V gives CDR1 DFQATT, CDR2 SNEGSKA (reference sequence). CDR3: CSAPAGGGTDTQYF. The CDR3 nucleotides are TGCAGTGCCCCGGCAGGGGGTGGCACAGATACGCAGTATTTT.

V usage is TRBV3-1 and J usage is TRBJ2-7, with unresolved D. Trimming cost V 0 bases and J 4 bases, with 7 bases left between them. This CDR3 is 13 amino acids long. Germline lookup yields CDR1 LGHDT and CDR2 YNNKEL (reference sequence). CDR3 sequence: CASSQEGLYEQYF. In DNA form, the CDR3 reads TGTGCCAGCAGCCAAGAGGGCTTATACGAGCAGTACTTC.